This T cell receptor beta chain appears in the sequencing data of a study of blood T cell repertoires in COVID-19. The table came from immunoSEQ multiplex PCR; TCRdb's copy has only in-frame clones and leaves some out. Altogether about 370,000 clones are present, around 89% being singletons, with the ten largest covering around 1%. This CDR3 comprises 14 residues. Trimming stripped 2 bases from V and 10 bases from J, with 17 bases between. Germline V CDR1 and CDR2: MDHEN, SYDVKM. Sequenced sample: PBMCs or T cells enriched from blood (not recorded which). The J gene is TRBJ1-1, the V gene TRBV28; TRBD1 is a possible D gene (5 bases). This TCR came from a young man who had recovered from COVID-19. The CDR3 DNA reads as TGTGCCAGCAGTTTACGAAAGTACAGGTTCGTAGCTTTCTTT. It yields the protein CASSLRKYRFVAFF.